The 3 T cell receptor beta chains below were found in one sample sequenced in a study of Graves' ophthalmopathy and Graves' hyperthyroidism. Transcripts of RNA were the source for amplifying TCR beta CDR3 regions. An opening RT-PCR round employed HTBI primers and preceded a second-round multiplex PCR. TCRdb reanalysed the multiplex PCR reads using MiXCR and keeps one entry per CDR3 protein. The table has fewer than 400,000 distinct CDR3 sequences, 15% to 20% seen once; the top ten hold roughly 1.6%. Sample: peripheral blood. All receptors derive from a woman aged 18-29 years with Graves' ophthalmopathy.

The V and J genes are TRBV12-3 or TRBV12-4 and TRBJ2-7, with 7 bases aligning to TRBD1. The trim removed 3 bases at V and 5 bases at J, leaving 7 bases unmatched. The length of the CDR3 is 14 residues. The CDR3 bases are TGTGCCAGCAGTTTCCAACACAGGGGTGACGAGCAGTACTTC. It is translated as CASSFQHRGDEQYF.

This rearrangement joins TRBV11-2 to TRBJ2-2, with a possible D match to TRBD2 (6 bases). CDR3 length: 17 residues. The V gene's germline CDR1 is SGHAT and CDR2 FQNNGV. V lost 1 base to trimming and J lost 2 bases, with 14 bases between them. CDR3 region: CASSLVTAGSNTGELFF. CDR3 coding DNA: TGTGCCAGCAGCTTAGTCACGGCGGGGAGCAACACCGGGGAGCTGTTTTTT.

In this sample, this clonotype turned up many times. This sequence joins TRBV28 and TRBJ1-5; D is possibly TRBD1 (5 bases). The V and J ends lost 3 bases and 4 bases respectively, with 13 bases between them. This CDR3 contains 15 residues. The germline V gene has CDR1 MDHEN and CDR2 SYDVKM. The CDR3 is CASSLLGVQNQPQHF. In DNA, the CDR3 is TGTGCCAGCAGTTTGCTGGGGGTCCAGAATCAGCCCCAGCATTTT.